This T cell receptor (beta chain) was identified during a study of identifying expanded T cells in peripheral blood. Study-level results: Differentially abundant clones: roughly 1.3 between replicates, 15 to 17 at approximately 13 days, approximately 18 at four. Approximately two-week clone count variance significantly increased as total template count grew.

Healthy donors had no documented immune events, such as infections, while sampled. Trimming took 5 bases from V and 9 from J; bases not matched to a gene: 11. The CDR3 is 15 residues long. Germline V gene data show CDR1 as LNHDA and CDR2 as SQIVND (reference sequence). TCRdb's copy holds only in-frame clones and misses some; the assay was immunoSEQ multiplex PCR. Among about 81,000 clones listed, less than 90% were seen once. With regard to this clone: Its antigen is unidentified.

This receptor was identified in a person aged 18 to 75 in good health. Sequencing input: blood. The chain is built from TRBV19 and TRBJ2-1, with 9 bases aligning to TRBD2. The CDR3 protein is CASSPQGTSRSEQFF. CDR3 coding DNA: TGTGCCAGTAGTCCGCAAGGGACTAGCCGGAGTGAGCAGTTCTTC.